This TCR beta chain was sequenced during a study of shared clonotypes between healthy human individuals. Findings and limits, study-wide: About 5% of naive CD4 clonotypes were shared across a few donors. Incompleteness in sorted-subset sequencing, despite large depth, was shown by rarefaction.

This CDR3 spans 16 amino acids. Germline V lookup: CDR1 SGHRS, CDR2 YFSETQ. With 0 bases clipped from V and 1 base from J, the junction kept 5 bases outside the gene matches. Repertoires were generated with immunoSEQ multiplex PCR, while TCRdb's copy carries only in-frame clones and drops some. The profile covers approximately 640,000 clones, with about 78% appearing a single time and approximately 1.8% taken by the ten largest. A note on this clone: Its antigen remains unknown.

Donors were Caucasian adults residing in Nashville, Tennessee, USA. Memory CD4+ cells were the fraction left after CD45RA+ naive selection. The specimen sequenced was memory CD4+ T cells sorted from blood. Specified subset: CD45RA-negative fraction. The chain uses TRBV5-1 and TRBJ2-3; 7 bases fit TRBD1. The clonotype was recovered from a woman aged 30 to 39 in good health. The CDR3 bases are TGCGCCAGCAGCTTGGCCAAGGGGGCTGGCACAGATACGCAGTATTTT. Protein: CASSLAKGAGTDTQYF.